This T cell receptor (beta chain) was documented in a study of T cell responses to AZD1222 COVID-19 vaccine. Whole-study results and caveats: Vaccine-related CD4 TCRs covered spike, predominating at 160-218 and 743-854. White British donors predominated, females outnumbered males, and clonal diversity was possibly underestimated.

Trimming cost V 5 bases and J 7 bases, with 6 bases left between them. This CDR3 has 11 amino acids. Assay: immunoSEQ multiplex PCR; the TCRdb copy retains only in-frame clones and omits some. The sample consists of tens of thousands of clones, around 90% of them appearing once. Worth noting for this clone: What it recognizes is unknown.

The sequence derives from an adult who received the AZD1222 COVID-19 vaccine. The rearrangement uses TRBV12-3 or TRBV12-4 and TRBJ2-1; a possible D gene is TRBD2 (6 bases). The material sequenced was peripheral blood, taken 28 days after the second AZD1222 dose. Here the CDR3 DNA reads TGTGCCAGCAGTGGGGGGAATGAGCAGTTCTTC. Translating it yields CASSGGNEQFF.